This entry lists 6 T cell receptor beta chains sequenced from one sample in a study of T cells in Graves' hyperthyroidism and ophthalmopathy. Amplification targeted TCR beta CDR3 regions from RNA transcripts. The primer set for the first-round RT-PCR of the TCR CDR3 was HTBI. In TCRdb, the multiplex PCR reads were re-called with MiXCR into one record per CDR3 protein. This sample has a few hundred thousand distinct CDR3 sequences, with about 18% found just once. Sequencing input: blood. The receptors come from a woman in her fifties or sixties with Graves' ophthalmopathy.

Regarding this clonotype: A much larger clone is a single base away; this may be a read error. CDR3 nucleotide sequence: TGCAATGGCGTAAGCGGGGGGGCCCAAGAGACCCAGTACTTC. Encoded protein: CNGVSGGAQETQYF. The rearrangement links TRBV20-1 to TRBJ2-5, with 10 bases that match TRBD2. Germline CDR1 is DFQATT and CDR2 is SNEGSKA (reference sequence). The CDR3 contains 14 residues.

J is TRBJ1-4 and V is TRBV28, with D uncertain. CDR1 is MDHEN, CDR2 SYDVKM, per germline. Trimming left V 5 bases short and J 7 bases short, with 14 bases between. This CDR3 has 14 residues. The CDR3 loop is CASSDFGMGEKLFF. CDR3 nucleotide sequence: TGTGCCAGCAGTGATTTTGGCATGGGTGAAAAACTGTTTTTT.

This sequence joins TRBV7-2 and TRBJ2-3; 8 bases map to TRBD1. CDR1 is SGHTA, CDR2 FQGNSA, per germline. CDR3 length: 15 residues. Trimming removed 5 bases from V and 2 bases from J; junction bases left unmatched: 6. The CDR3 is CASSPGTGYTDTQYF. In DNA form, the CDR3 reads TGTGCCAGCAGCCCCGGGACAGGCTACACAGATACGCAGTATTTT.

This clonotype was counted a few times. The chain joins TRBV10-3 to TRBJ2-1; D gene uncertain. V shed 6 bases and J shed 9 bases, with 9 bases lying between them. From germline, CDR1 is ENHRY and CDR2 SYGVKD. CDR3 length equals 11 residues. The CDR3 region is CAISRTGEQFF. The CDR3 bases are TGTGCCATCAGCAGGACCGGTGAGCAGTTCTTC.

This clonotype was found many times. The chain carries TRBV24-1 and TRBJ1-1; D ambiguous. The germline V gene encodes CDR1 KGHDR and CDR2 SFDVKD. CDR3 length: 11 residues. With 4 bases removed from V and 10 bases from J, the gap between germline ends came to 9 bases. CDR3 nucleotides: TGTGCCACCAGTGACAGTTCGGCAGCTTTCTTT. This encodes CATSDSSAAFF.

V and J are TRBV7-2 and TRBJ1-1; possible D gene TRBD1, 5 bases. The CDR3 is 17 amino acids. V was trimmed by 5 bases and J by 1 base, leaving 20 bases between them. Germline V gene sequence: CDR1 SGHTA, CDR2 FQGNSA. The CDR3 DNA sequence: TGTGCCAGCAGCCCTCGTCTCGGGCCAGGGAGGAACACTGAAGCTTTCTTT. Translation gives CASSPRLGPGRNTEAFF.